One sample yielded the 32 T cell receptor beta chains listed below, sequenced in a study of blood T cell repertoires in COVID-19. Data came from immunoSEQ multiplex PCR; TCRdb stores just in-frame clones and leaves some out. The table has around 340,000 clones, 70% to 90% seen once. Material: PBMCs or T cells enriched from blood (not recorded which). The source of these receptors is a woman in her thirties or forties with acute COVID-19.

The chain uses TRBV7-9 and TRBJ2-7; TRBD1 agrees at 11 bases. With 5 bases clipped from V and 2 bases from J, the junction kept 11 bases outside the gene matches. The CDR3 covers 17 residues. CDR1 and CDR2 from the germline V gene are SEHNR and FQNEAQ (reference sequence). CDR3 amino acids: CASSPTPGQGVPYEQYF. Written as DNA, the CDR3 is TGTGCCAGCAGCCCTACCCCGGGACAGGGGGTTCCCTACGAGCAGTACTTC.

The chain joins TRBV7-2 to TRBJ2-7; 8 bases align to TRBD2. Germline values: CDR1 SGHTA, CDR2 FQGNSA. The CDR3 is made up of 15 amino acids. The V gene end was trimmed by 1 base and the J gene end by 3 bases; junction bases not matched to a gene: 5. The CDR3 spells CASSLGVRGVYEQYF. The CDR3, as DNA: TGTGCCAGCAGCTTAGGAGTGCGGGGGGTCTACGAGCAGTACTTC.

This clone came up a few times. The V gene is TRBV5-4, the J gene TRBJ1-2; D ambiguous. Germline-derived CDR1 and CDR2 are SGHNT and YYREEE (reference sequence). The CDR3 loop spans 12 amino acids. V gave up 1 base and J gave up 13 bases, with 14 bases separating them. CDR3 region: CASSLPVSSRTF. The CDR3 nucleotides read TGTGCCAGCAGCTTGCCAGTTTCCTCCCGCACCTTC.

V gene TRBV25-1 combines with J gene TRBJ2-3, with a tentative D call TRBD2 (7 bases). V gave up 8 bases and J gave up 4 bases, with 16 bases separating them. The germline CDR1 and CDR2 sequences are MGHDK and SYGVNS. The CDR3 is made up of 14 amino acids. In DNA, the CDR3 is TGTGCCAGCGGGGGGGCCAATGTCCCAGATACGCAGTATTTT. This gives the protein CASGGANVPDTQYF.

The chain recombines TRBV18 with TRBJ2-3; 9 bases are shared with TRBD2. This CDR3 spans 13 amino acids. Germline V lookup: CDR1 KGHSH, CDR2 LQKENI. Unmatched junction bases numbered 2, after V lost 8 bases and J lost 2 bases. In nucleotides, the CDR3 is TGTGCCAGCCGGACTAGCGCCACAGATACGCAGTATTTT. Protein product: CASRTSATDTQYF.

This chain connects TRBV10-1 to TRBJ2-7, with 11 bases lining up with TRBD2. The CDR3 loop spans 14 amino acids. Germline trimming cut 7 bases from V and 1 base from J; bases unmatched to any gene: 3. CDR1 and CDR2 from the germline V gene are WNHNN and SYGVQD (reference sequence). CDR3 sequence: CASTRLAGSYEQYF. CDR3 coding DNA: TGCGCCAGCACCCGACTAGCGGGATCCTACGAGCAGTACTTC.

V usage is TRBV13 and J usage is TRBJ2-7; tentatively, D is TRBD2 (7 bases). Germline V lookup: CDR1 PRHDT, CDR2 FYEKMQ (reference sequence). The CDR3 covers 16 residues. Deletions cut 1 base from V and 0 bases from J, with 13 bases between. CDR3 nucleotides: TGTGCCAGCAGCTTAGAGGGGGGAGGGCCCTCCTACGAGCAGTACTTC. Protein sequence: CASSLEGGGPSYEQYF.

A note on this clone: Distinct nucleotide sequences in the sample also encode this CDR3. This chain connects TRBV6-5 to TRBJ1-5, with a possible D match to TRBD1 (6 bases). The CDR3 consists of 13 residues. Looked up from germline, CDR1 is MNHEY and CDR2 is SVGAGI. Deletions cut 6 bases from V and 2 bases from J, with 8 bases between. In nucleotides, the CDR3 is TGTGCCAGCAGACGACAGGGCAATCAGCCCCAGCATTTT. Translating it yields CASRRQGNQPQHF.

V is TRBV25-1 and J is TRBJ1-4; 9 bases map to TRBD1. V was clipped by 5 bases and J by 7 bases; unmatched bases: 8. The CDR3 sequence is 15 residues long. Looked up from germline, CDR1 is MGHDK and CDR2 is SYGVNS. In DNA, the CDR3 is TGTGCCAGCAGTCCGACAGGGGGGTGGGCTGAAAAACTGTTTTTT. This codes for CASSPTGGWAEKLFF.

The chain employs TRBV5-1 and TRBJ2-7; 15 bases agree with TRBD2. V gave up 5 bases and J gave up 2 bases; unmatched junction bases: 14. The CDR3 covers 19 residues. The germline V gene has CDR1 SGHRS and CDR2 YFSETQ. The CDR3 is CASRPAGTSGGLVPYEQYF. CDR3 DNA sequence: TGCGCCAGCAGACCTGCTGGGACTAGCGGGGGGCTAGTACCCTACGAGCAGTACTTC.

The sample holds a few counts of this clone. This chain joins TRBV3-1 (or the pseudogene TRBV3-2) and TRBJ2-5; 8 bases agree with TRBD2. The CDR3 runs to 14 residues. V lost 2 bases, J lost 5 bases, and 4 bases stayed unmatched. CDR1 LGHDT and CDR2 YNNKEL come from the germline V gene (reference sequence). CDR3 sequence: CASSQSGSTETQYF. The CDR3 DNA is TGTGCCAGCAGCCAAAGCGGGAGTACGGAGACCCAGTACTTC.

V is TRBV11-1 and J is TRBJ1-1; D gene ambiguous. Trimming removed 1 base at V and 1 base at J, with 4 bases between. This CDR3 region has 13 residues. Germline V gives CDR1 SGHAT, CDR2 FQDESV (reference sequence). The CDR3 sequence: CASSLGRNTEAFF. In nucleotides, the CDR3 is TGTGCCAGCAGCTTAGGCAGGAACACTGAAGCTTTCTTT.

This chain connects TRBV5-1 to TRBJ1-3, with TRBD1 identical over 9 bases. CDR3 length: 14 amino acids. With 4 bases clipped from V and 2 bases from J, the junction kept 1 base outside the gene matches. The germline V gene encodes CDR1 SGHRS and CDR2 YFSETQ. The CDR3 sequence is CASSGDRAGNTIYF. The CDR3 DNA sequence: TGCGCCAGCAGCGGGGACAGGGCTGGAAACACCATATATTTT.

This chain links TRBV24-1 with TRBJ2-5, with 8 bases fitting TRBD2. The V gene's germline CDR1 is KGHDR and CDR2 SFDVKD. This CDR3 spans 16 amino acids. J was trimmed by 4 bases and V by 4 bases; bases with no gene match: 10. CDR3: CATSDGRGGPSETQYF. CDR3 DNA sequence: TGTGCCACCAGTGACGGTCGGGGGGGGCCCTCAGAGACCCAGTACTTC.

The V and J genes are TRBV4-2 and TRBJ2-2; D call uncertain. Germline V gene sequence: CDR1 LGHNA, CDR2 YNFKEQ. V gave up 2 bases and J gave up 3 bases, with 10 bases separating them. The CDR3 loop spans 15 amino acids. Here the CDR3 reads CASSQQRVYTGELFF. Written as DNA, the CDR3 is TGTGCCAGCAGCCAACAACGGGTTTACACCGGGGAGCTGTTTTTT.

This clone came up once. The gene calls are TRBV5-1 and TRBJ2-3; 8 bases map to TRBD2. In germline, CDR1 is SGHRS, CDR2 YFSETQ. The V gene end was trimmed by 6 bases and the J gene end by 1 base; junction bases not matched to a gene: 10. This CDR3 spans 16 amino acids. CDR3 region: CASTLGPTSGTDTQYF. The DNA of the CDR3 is TGCGCCAGCACCTTAGGACCGACTAGCGGCACAGATACGCAGTATTTT.

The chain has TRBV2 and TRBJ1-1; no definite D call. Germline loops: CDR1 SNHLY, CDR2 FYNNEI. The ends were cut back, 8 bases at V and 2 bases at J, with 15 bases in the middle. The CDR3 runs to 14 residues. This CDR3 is CASRFEQLNTEAFF. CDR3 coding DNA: TGTGCCAGCCGATTCGAACAGCTTAACACTGAAGCTTTCTTT. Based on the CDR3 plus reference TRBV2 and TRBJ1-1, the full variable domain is EPEVTQTPSHQVTQMGQEVILRCVPISNHLYFYWYRQILGQKVEFLVSFYNNEISEKSEIFDDQFSVERPDGSNFTLKIRSTKLEDSAMYFCASRFEQLNTEAFFGQGTRLTVV.

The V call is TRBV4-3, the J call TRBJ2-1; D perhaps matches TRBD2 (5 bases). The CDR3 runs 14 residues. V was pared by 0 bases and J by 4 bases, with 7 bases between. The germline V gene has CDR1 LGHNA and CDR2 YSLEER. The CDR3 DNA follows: TGCGCCAGCAGCCAAGAACTAGAATACAATGAGCAGTTCTTC. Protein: CASSQELEYNEQFF.

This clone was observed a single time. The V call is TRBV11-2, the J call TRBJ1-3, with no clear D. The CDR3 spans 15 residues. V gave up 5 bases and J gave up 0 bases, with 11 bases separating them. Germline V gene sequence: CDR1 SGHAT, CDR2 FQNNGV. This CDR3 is CASSVTGGSGNTIYF. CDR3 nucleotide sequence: TGTGCCAGCAGCGTTACCGGAGGCTCTGGAAACACCATATATTTT.

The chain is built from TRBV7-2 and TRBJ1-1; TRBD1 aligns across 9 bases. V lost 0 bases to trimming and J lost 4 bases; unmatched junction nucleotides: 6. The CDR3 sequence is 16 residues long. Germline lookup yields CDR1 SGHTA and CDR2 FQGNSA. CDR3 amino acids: CASSLAGDREATEAFF. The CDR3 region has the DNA TGTGCCAGCAGCTTAGCGGGGGACAGGGAGGCCACTGAAGCTTTCTTT. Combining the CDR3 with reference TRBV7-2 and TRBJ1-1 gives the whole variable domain GAGVSQSPSNKVTEKGKDVELRCDPISGHTALYWYRQSLGQGLEFLIYFQGNSAPDKSGLPSDRFSAERTGGSVSTLTIQRTQQEDSAVYLCASSLAGDREATEAFFGQGTRLTVV.

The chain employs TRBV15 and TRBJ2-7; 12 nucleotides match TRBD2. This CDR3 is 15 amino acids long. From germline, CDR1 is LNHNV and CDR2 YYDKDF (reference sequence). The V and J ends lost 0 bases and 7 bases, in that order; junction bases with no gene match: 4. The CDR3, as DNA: TGTGCCACCAGCAGAGAGACTAGCGGGAGTGGGGAGCAGTACTTC. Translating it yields CATSRETSGSGEQYF.

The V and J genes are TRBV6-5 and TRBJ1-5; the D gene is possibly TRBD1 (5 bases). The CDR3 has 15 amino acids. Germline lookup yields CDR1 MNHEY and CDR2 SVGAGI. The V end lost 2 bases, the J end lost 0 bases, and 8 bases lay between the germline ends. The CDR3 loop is CASSYDSNSNQPQHF. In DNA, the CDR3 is TGTGCCAGCAGTTACGACAGTAATAGCAATCAGCCCCAGCATTTT.

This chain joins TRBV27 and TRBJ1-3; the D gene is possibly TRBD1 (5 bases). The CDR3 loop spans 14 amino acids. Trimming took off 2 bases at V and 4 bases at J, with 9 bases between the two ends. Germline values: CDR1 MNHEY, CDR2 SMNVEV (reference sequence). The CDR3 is CASSLAGSGNTIYF. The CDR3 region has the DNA TGTGCCAGCAGTTTAGCAGGGTCCGGAAACACCATATATTTT.

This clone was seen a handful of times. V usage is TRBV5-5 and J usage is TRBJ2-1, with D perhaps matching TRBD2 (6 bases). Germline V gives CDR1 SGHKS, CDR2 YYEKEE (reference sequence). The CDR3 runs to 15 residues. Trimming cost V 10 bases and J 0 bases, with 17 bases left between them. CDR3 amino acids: CAVSSAPGSYNEQFF. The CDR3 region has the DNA TGTGCCGTTTCTAGCGCCCCTGGCTCCTACAATGAGCAGTTCTTC.

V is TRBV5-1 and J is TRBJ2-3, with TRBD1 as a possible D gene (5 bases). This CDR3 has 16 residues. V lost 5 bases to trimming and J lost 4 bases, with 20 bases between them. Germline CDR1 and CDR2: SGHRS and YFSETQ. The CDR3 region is CASRLNIGATADTQYF. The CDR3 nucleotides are TGCGCCAGCAGATTGAATATAGGGGCAACCGCAGATACGCAGTATTTT.

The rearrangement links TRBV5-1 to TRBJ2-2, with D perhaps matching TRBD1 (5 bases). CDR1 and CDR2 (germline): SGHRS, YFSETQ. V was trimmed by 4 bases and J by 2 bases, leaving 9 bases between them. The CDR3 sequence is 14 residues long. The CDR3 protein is CASSNQGNTGELFF. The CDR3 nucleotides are TGCGCCAGCAGCAACCAGGGTAACACCGGGGAGCTGTTTTTT.

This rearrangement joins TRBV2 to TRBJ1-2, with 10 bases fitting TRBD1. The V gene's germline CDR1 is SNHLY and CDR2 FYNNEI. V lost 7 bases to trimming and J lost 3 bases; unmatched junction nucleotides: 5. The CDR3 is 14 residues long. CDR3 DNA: TGTGCCAGCACCTTGGACAGGGGGGACTATGGCTACACCTTC. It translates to CASTLDRGDYGYTF.

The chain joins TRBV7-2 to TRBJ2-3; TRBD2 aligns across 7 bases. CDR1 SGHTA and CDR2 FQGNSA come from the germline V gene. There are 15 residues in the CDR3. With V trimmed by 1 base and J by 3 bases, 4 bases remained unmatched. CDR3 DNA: TGTGCCAGCAGCTTAGGTGGGCGGGGGACAGATACGCAGTATTTT. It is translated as CASSLGGRGTDTQYF.

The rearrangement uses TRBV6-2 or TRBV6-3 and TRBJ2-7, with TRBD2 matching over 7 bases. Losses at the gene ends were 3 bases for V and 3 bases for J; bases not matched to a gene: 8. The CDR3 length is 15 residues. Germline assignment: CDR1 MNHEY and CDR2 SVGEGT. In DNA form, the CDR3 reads TGTGCCAGCAGTTATAGGCTAGCGGTTGACTACGAGCAGTACTTC. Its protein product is CASSYRLAVDYEQYF.

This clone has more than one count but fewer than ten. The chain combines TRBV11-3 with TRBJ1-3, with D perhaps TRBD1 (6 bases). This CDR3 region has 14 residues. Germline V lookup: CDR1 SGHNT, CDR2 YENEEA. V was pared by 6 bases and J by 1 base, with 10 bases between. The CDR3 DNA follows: TGTGCCAGCAGTGAAGGGGGATCTGGAAACACCATATATTTT. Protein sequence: CASSEGGSGNTIYF.

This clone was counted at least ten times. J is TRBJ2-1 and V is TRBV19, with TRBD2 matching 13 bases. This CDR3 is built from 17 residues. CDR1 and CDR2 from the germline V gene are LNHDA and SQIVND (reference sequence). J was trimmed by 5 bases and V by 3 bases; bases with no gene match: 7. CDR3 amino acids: CASSISTSGGTNNEQFF. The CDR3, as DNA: TGTGCCAGTAGTATTTCGACTAGCGGGGGGACTAACAATGAGCAGTTCTTC.

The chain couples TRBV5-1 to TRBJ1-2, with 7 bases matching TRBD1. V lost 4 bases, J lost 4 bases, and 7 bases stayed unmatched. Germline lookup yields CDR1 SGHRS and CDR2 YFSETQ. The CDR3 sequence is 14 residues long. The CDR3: CASSPSTGSYGYTF. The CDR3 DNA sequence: TGCGCCAGCAGCCCCTCGACAGGGTCCTATGGCTACACCTTC.